These T cell receptor beta chains were read from a single sample in a study of spatial heterogeneity in lung cancer. TCRdb reanalysed the 5' RACE reads using MiXCR and keeps one entry per CDR3 protein. The profile shows approximately 100,000 distinct CDR3 sequences, less than 20% of them singletons. The starting material was PBMCs, obtained at follow-up. The receptors here all came from a male donor with early-stage non-small cell lung cancer. CDR3s include the opening cysteine and the closing phenylalanine or tryptophan. Each record gives: CDR3 protein, CDR3 DNA, D gene, V gene, clone size, J gene. The D gene is left open where the match is weak. Part of the rows lack a size; the others show once, few, many or a class for expanded clones.

CASSLQVVQVAEKLFF TGCGCCAGCAGCCTCCAGGTGGTCCAGGTCGCTGAAAAACTGTTTTTT NA TRBV4-3 few TRBJ1-4
CASSRNGLAVTDTQYF TGTGCCAGCAGCCGAAACGGACTAGCGGTCACAGATACGCAGTATTTT TRBD2 TRBV5-8 NA TRBJ2-3
CASSQMGEGLQYF TGCGCCAGCAGCCAAATGGGGGAAGGTTTGCAGTATTTT NA TRBV4-3 NA TRBJ2-3
CASKVFQSTGELFF TGTGCCAGCAAAGTTTTTCAGTCCACCGGGGAGCTGTTTTTT NA TRBV6-5 NA TRBJ2-2
CASRGDSRSYTF TGTGCCAGCAGGGGGGATTCTAGGAGCTACACCTTC NA TRBV7-2 once TRBJ1-2
CASSFTRGEQYF TGTGCCAGCAGTTTTACGCGGGGCGAGCAGTACTTC NA TRBV12-3/TRBV12-4 few TRBJ2-7
CSARRRTGTRDTQYF TGCAGTGCTAGAAGGAGGACAGGGACTAGAGATACGCAGTATTTT NA TRBV20-1 NA TRBJ2-3
CASRRVQLLISAYNSPLHF TGTGCCAGCAGACGAGTGCAATTACTAATATCAGCGTATAATTCACCCCTCCACTTT NA TRBV21-1 NA TRBJ1-6
CASSQGQGAHEQFF TGCGCCAGCAGCCAGGGACAGGGGGCTCATGAGCAGTTCTTC TRBD1 TRBV4-1 NA TRBJ2-1
CSVRGVTGELFF TGCAGCGTCAGGGGCGTCACCGGGGAGCTGTTTTTT NA TRBV29-1 NA TRBJ2-2
CSATKAGTIVTEAFF TGCAGTGCTACTAAGGCCGGGACAATAGTAACTGAAGCTTTCTTT NA TRBV20-1 once TRBJ1-1
CASSSLYNEQFF TGTGCCAGCAGTTCCCTCTACAATGAGCAGTTCTTC NA TRBV6-2/TRBV6-3 few TRBJ2-1
CASSFRQQDIQYF TGTGCCAGCAGCTTCCGGCAGCAAGACATTCAGTACTTC NA TRBV11-3 NA TRBJ2-4
CASSLVPGRGTEAFF TGCGCCAGCAGCTTGGTTCCAGGCAGGGGCACTGAAGCTTTCTTT NA TRBV5-1 few TRBJ1-1